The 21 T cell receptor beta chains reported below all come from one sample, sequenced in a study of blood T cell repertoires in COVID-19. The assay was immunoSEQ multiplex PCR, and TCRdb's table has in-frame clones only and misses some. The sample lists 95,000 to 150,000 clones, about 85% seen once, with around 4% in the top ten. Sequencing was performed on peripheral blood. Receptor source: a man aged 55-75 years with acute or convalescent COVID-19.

CDR3 in amino acids: CASSPRGRTGTEAFF. The CDR3, as DNA: TGTGCCAGCAGCCCCCGGGGGAGGACAGGCACTGAAGCTTTCTTT. V is TRBV6-6 and J is TRBJ1-1, with 7 bases aligning to TRBD1. Germline values: CDR1 MNHNY, CDR2 SVGAGI (reference sequence). The CDR3 runs to 15 residues. J lost 4 bases, V lost 6 bases, and 11 bases had no gene match.

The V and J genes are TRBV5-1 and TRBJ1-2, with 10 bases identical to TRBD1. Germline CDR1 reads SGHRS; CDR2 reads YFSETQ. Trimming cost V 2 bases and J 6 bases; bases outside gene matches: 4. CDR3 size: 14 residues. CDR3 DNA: TGCGCCAGCAGCTTTTCAGGGACAGGGGATGGCTACACCTTC. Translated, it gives CASSFSGTGDGYTF.

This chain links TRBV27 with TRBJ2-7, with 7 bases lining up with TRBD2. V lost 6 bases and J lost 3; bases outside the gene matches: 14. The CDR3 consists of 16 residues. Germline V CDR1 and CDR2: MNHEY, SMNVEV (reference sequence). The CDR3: CASSGPSSGGYYEQYF. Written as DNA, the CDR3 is TGTGCCAGCAGCGGCCCATCGTCGGGGGGTTACTACGAGCAGTACTTC.

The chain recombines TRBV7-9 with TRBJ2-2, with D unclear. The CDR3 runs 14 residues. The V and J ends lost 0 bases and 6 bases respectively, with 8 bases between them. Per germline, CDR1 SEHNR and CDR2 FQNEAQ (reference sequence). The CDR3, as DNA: TGTGCCAGCAGCTTAGCGCAGGCGCCCGGGGAGCTGTTTTTT. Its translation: CASSLAQAPGELFF.

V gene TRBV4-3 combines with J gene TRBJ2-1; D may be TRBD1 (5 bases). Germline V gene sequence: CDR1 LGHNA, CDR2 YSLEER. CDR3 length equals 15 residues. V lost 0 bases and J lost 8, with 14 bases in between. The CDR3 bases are TGCGCCAGCAGCCAAGAGCAGGGCAAGGGGTATGAGCAGTTCTTC. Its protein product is CASSQEQGKGYEQFF.

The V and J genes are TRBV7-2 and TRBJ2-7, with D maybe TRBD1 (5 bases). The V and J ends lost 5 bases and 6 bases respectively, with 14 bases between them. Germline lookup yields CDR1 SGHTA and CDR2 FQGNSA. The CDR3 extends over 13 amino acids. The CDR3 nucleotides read TGTGCCAGCAGCCGGGCAGGGATGATCGAGCAGTACTTC. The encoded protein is CASSRAGMIEQYF.

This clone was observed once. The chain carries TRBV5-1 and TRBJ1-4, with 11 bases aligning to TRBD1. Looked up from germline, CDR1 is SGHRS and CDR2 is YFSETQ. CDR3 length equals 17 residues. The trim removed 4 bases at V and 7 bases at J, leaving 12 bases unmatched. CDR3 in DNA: TGCGCCAGCAGCATGACCCTTGGACAGGGGGCGGGTGAAAAACTGTTTTTT. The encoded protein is CASSMTLGQGAGEKLFF.

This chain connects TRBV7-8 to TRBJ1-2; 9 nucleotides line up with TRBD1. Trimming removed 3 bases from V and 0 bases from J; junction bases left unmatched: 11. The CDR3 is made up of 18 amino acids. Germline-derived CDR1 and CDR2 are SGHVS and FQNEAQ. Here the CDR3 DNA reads TGTGCCAGCAGCTTCTCTTACGACAGGGGGGGAACTAACTATGGCTACACCTTC. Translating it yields CASSFSYDRGGTNYGYTF.

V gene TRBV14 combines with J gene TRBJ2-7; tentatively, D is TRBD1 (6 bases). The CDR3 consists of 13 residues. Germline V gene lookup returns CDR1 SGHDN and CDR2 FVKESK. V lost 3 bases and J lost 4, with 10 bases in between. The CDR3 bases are TGTGCCAGCAGCCAGGACAGCCCTTACGAGCAGTACTTC. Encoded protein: CASSQDSPYEQYF.

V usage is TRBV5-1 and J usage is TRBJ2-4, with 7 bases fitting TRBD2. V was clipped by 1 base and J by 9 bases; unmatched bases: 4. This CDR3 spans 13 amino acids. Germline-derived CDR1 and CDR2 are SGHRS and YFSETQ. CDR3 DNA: TGCGCCAGCAGCTTGAGGGAGGGCGGCATTCAGTACTTC. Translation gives CASSLREGGIQYF.

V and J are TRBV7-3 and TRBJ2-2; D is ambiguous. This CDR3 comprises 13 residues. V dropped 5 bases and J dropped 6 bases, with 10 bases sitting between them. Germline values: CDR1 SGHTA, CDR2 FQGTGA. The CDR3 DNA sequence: TGTGCCAGCAGCCAGTTTGCGGCCGGGGAGCTGTTTTTT. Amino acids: CASSQFAAGELFF.

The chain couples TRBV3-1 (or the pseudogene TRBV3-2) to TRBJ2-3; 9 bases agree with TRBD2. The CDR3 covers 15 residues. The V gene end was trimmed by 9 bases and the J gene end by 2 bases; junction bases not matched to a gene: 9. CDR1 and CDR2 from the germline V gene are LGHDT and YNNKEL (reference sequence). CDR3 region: CASQPSGISTDTQYF. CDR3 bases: TGTGCCAGTCAGCCTAGCGGGATATCCACAGATACGCAGTATTTT.

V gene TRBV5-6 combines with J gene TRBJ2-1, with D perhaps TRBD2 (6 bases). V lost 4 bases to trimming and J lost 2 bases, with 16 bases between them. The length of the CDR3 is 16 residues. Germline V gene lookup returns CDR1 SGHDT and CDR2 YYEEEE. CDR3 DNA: TGTGCCAGCAGCCAAACTCGCGGGGAGGCCTACAATGAGCAGTTCTTC. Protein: CASSQTRGEAYNEQFF.

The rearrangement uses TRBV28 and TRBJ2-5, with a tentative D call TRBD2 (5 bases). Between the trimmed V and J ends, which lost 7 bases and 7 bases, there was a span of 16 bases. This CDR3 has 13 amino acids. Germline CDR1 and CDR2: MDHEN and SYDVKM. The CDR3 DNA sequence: TGTGCCAGCACCCGGACCGGGATGATGACCCAGTACTTC. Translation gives CASTRTGMMTQYF.

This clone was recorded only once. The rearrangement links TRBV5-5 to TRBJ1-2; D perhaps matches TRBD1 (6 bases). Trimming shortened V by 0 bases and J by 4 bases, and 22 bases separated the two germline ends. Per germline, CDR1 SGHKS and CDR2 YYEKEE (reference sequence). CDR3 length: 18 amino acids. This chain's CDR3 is CASSLGDTRGGSGYGYTF. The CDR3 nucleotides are TGTGCCAGCAGCTTGGGAGACACAAGAGGGGGTTCGGGCTATGGCTACACCTTC. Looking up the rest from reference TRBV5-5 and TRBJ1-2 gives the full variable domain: DAGVTQSPTHLIKTRGQQVTLRCSPISGHKSVSWYQQVLGQGPQFIFQYYEKEERGRGNFPDRFSARQFPNYSSELNVNALLLGDSALYLCASSLGDTRGGSGYGYTFGSGTRLTVV.

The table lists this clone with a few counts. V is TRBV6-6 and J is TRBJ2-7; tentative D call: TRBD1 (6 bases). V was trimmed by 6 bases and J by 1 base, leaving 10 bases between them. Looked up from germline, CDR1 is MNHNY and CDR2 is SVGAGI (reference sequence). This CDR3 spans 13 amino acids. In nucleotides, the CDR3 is TGTGCCAGCAGCCCAGGGGATTCCTACGAGCAGTACTTC. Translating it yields CASSPGDSYEQYF.

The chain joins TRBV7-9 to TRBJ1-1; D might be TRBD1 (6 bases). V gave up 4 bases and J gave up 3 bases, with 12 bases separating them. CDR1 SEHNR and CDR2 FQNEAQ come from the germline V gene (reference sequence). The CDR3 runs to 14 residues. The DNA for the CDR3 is TGTGCCAGCAGCTCCCGGGAGGGGGACACTGAAGCTTTCTTT. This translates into CASSSREGDTEAFF.

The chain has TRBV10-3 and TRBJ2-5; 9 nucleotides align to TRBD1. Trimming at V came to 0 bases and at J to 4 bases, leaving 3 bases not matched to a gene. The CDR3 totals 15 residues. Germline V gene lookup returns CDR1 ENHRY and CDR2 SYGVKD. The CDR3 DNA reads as TGTGCCATCAGTGAGTCGACAGGGGGGGGAGAGACCCAGTACTTC. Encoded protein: CAISESTGGGETQYF.

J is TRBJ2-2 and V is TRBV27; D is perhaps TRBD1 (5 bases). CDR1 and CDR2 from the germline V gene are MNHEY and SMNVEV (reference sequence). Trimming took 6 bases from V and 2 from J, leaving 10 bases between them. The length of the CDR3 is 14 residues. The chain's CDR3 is CASSRQFNTGELFF. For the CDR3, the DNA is TGTGCCAGCAGCCGACAGTTTAACACCGGGGAGCTGTTTTTT.

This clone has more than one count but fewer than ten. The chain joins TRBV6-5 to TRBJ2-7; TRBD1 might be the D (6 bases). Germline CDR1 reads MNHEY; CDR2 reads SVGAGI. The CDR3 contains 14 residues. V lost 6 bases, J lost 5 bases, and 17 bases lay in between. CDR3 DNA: TGTGCCAGCAGACGTCGGACAGCTCTCGACGAGCAGTACTTC. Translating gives CASRRRTALDEQYF.

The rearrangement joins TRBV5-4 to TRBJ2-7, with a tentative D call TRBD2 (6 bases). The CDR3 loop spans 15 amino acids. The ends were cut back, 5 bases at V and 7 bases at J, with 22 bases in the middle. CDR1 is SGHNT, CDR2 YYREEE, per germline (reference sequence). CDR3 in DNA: TGTGCCAGCAGAGACTCCGGGACTCCCCTTAGTGAGCAGTACTTC. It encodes CASRDSGTPLSEQYF.